This T cell receptor (beta chain) is drawn from a study of tumor and adjacent non-tumor tissue in lung cancer. Across the study: Patients comprised about a dozen adenocarcinoma, a couple of squamous cell carcinoma and 1 small cell lung cancer. The study's findings and limits: In normal lung, the top 100 clones were significantly more dominant than in tumor.

Three rounds of nested PCR, following a modified ARM-PCR protocol, produced the TCRbeta library. TCRdb processed the multiplex PCR reads anew with MiXCR; each CDR3 protein has one entry. The sample yields over 100,000 distinct CDR3 sequences, around 57% seen once. For this clonotype: Its antigen is unidentified. This may come from a read error, since a much larger clone is one base off.

The template was RNA from unsorted bulk tissue. More than 3 cm separated this lung sample from the edge of the tumor. The length of the CDR3 is 15 residues. Germline V gives CDR1 SEHNR, CDR2 FQNEAQ (reference sequence). The chain joins TRBV7-9 to TRBJ2-1; 10 bases are a match to TRBD2. The sequenced sample was distant non-tumor lung tissue. This TCR came from a man in his sixties with non-small cell lung cancer. CDR3 in amino acids: CANSLALAGVNEQFF. Written as DNA, the CDR3 is TGTGCCAACAGCTTAGCGCTAGCGGGAGTCAATGAGCAGTTCTTC.